A single T cell receptor (beta chain) is shown here with its context. Sequenced by immunoSEQ multiplex PCR; TCRdb stores in-frame clones only, minus some. The sample includes tens of thousands of clones, 91% seen only once; the top ten take more than 1.5%. The CDR3 runs to 13 residues. Trimming removed 3 bases from V and 7 bases from J; junction bases left unmatched: 3. Germline-derived CDR1 and CDR2 are KGHSH and LQKENI. Baseline, cycle 4 day 1, and cycle 7 day 1 were the blood sampling points. This record belongs to a study of OX40 agonist ivuxolimab in advanced cancers. The wider study: Patients received ivuxolimab, an agonistic anti-OX40 (CD134) antibody. Dosing consisted of intravenous ivuxolimab at 0.01 to 10 mg/kg every 2 weeks.

The gene calls are TRBV18 and TRBJ1-5; 7 nucleotides align to TRBD1. The sequencing here drew on CD4+ or CD8+ T cells sorted from blood, taken in a trial of the OX40 agonist ivuxolimab. The TCR sequence derives from an adult with an advanced solid tumor such as melanoma, head and neck, liver or kidney cancer. The CDR3 DNA sequence: TGTGCCAGCTCACCGGACAGGACCCAGCCCCAGCATTTT. Protein product: CASSPDRTQPQHF.